Following are 5 T cell receptor beta chains from one sample sequenced in a study of beta chain features in type 1 diabetes. What was sequenced were expressed TCRB transcripts, since all of the isolated RNA had been reverse transcribed. This table comes from immunoSEQ multiplex PCR, and its TCRdb copy is limited to in-frame clones, with some not included. Found here are about 150,000 clones, roughly 48% of them singletons; the top ten hold 0.42%. Input material: Tregs from blood. The source is a young man in good health.

This chain connects TRBV7-9 to TRBJ2-5, with 7 bases fitting TRBD1. The J call may be wrong; the DNA end is better matched by TRBJ2-7. The CDR3 length is 12 residues. Germline V CDR1 and CDR2: SEHNR, FQNEAQ (reference sequence). This CDR3 reads CASSSGTAEQYF. Written as DNA, the CDR3 is TGTGCCAGCAGCTCTGGGACAGCCGAGCAGTACTTC.

This sequence joins TRBV18 and TRBJ2-3, with 8 bases lining up with TRBD1. The CDR3 sequence is 17 residues long. V shed 4 bases, J shed 0 bases, and the junction held 9 bases outside the gene matches. The germline CDR1 and CDR2 sequences are KGHSH and LQKENI. CDR3 loop: CASSRGQGVTSTDTQYF. The CDR3 nucleotides are TGTGCCAGCTCACGTGGACAGGGCGTTACTAGCACAGATACGCAGTATTTT.

The rearrangement joins TRBV4-3 to TRBJ2-1, with TRBD2 identical over 12 bases. Germline V lookup: CDR1 LGHNA, CDR2 YSLEER. This CDR3 region has 18 residues. Trimming cost V 1 base and J 4 bases; bases outside gene matches: 8. CDR3 region: CASSQVATSGGLYNEQFF. The CDR3 nucleotides read TGCGCCAGCAGCCAAGTGGCGACTAGCGGGGGACTTTACAATGAGCAGTTCTTC.

A few counts support this clone. This rearrangement joins TRBV10-3 to TRBJ2-5; unclear D gene. The germline gives CDR1 ENHRY, CDR2 SYGVKD. The CDR3 length is 11 residues. V was shortened by 8 bases and J by 1 base, with 5 bases between the two germline ends. CDR3 protein: CAIASQETQYF. CDR3 coding DNA: TGTGCCATCGCGTCCCAAGAGACCCAGTACTTC.

The V call is TRBV30, the J call TRBJ1-5; TRBD1 agrees at 9 bases. The CDR3 extends over 14 amino acids. The V gene's germline CDR1 is GTSNPN and CDR2 SVGIG (reference sequence). The V segment lost 2 bases and the J segment 8 bases; nucleotides outside the gene matches: 7. The CDR3 DNA follows: TGTGCCTGGAGTTCCCGGACAGGGGAAAAGCCCCAGCATTTT. Translation: CAWSSRTGEKPQHF.